This entry concerns a single T cell receptor beta chain. An input of about 0.5 to 1 ug of RNA was subjected to reverse transcription using random hexamers. TCRdb ran MiXCR on the immunoSEQ multiplex PCR reads and lists one entry per CDR3 protein. Here the sample spans 95,000 to 150,000 distinct CDR3 sequences, more than 80% being singletons. This sample stems from a study of CD8 T cells in Susac syndrome. This CDR3 has 17 amino acids. V dropped 4 bases and J dropped 4; count of bases not matched to a gene: 9. Per germline, CDR1 LGHDT and CDR2 YNNKEL (reference sequence). The receptor comes from a human donor with multiple sclerosis. The chain combines TRBV3-1 with TRBJ2-1, with 11 positions matching TRBD2. The specimen sequenced was CD8+ T cells from PBMCs. The CDR3 coding sequence is TGTGCCAGCAGCCGAAGACCGCTAGCGGGGGGATACAATGAGCAGTTCTTC. It encodes CASSRRPLAGGYNEQFF.